Below are 19 T cell receptor beta chains sequenced from a single sample in a study of T-cell memory formation after mild COVID-19. MiXCR, run by TCRdb on the 5' RACE reads, gives a single entry per CDR3 protein. Of 500,000 to 650,000 distinct CDR3 sequences listed, approximately 21% are singletons. Sequencing was done on a sample of PBMCs or a T cell subset sorted from them (not recorded which). Source of these receptors: an adult woman who had mild COVID-19 (a few samples of this study predate the infection). Cell type and time point are not known.

This chain uses TRBV4-2 with TRBJ2-3; TRBD2 agrees at 9 bases. CDR1 is LGHNA, CDR2 YNFKEQ, per germline. The CDR3 loop spans 15 amino acids. V dropped 5 bases and J dropped 4; count of bases not matched to a gene: 7. As DNA, the CDR3 is TGTGCCAGCAGCAAAAGCTTAGCGGGAGCAGATACGCAGTATTTT. Its translation: CASSKSLAGADTQYF.

V and J are TRBV28 and TRBJ2-7, with a tentative D call TRBD1 (5 bases). Per germline, CDR1 MDHEN and CDR2 SYDVKM. The CDR3 length is 15 residues. Trimming pared 5 bases from V and 3 bases from J, leaving 17 bases between. CDR3 in amino acids: CASSNLDSNFYEQYF. The CDR3 DNA follows: TGTGCCAGCAGTAACCTCGACAGCAACTTCTACGAGCAGTACTTC.

The J gene is TRBJ2-7, the V gene TRBV7-9, with D perhaps TRBD1 (5 bases). The germline V gene encodes CDR1 SEHNR and CDR2 FQNEAQ (reference sequence). The CDR3 extends over 14 amino acids. The V gene lost 3 bases and the J gene lost 2 bases, with 11 bases spanning the gap. CDR3 nucleotides: TGTGCCAGCAGCTTCAGGGCACGCGCCTACGAGCAGTACTTC. Protein: CASSFRARAYEQYF.

The rearrangement uses TRBV7-9 and TRBJ2-5, with 9 bases lining up with TRBD1. The trim removed 6 bases at V and 5 bases at J, leaving 4 bases unmatched. The CDR3 has 13 amino acids. The germline V gene has CDR1 SEHNR and CDR2 FQNEAQ (reference sequence). CDR3 coding DNA: TGTGCCAGCAGTTACAGGGGGCTCGAGACCCAGTACTTC. It codes for CASSYRGLETQYF.

V and J are TRBV7-9 and TRBJ2-3, with a tentative D call TRBD1 (5 bases). The CDR3 sequence is 14 residues long. Germline-derived CDR1 and CDR2 are SEHNR and FQNEAQ (reference sequence). Trimming removed 1 base at V and 2 bases at J, with 7 bases between. CDR3 in amino acids: CASSLGTTTDTQYF. CDR3 bases: TGTGCCAGCAGCTTAGGGACAACCACAGATACGCAGTATTTT.

The rearrangement uses TRBV20-1 and TRBJ2-7; no definite D call. The CDR3 spans 12 residues. V was pared by 3 bases and J by 3 bases, with 9 bases between. CDR1 is DFQATT, CDR2 SNEGSKA, per germline (reference sequence). In DNA form, the CDR3 reads TGCAGTGCTAGGGTCCCCGGCTACGAGCAGTACTTC. It encodes CSARVPGYEQYF.

This clonotype has only a few counts. The chain carries TRBV7-6 and TRBJ2-3, with 11 bases aligning to TRBD2. Germline CDR1 and CDR2: SGHVS and FNYEAQ. The ends lost 2 bases at V and 5 bases at J; junction bases unmatched: 3. There are 15 residues in the CDR3. The chain's CDR3 is CASSLTSGSLDTQYF. CDR3 DNA sequence: TGTGCCAGCAGCTTAACTAGCGGGAGTTTAGATACGCAGTATTTT.

J is TRBJ1-1 and V is TRBV12-3 or TRBV12-4; 7 nucleotides match TRBD1. V lost 4 bases to trimming and J lost 1 base; unmatched junction nucleotides: 6. CDR3 length: 15 amino acids. CDR3 amino acids: CASSSSGTENTEAFF. CDR3 in DNA: TGTGCCAGCAGTTCTAGCGGGACAGAGAACACTGAAGCTTTCTTT.

The chain links TRBV30 to TRBJ1-2; the D gene is possibly TRBD1 (6 bases). Germline CDR1 GTSNPN, CDR2 SVGIG (reference sequence). V lost 0 bases and J lost 7, with 18 bases in between. The CDR3 consists of 15 residues. CDR3 DNA: TGTGCCTGGAGTGTTTGGGGGCAGGGGATGGGTGGCTACACCTTC. Its protein is CAWSVWGQGMGGYTF. Full variable domain (rest looked up from reference TRBV30 and TRBJ1-2): SQTIHQWPATLVQPVGSPLSLECTVEGTSNPNLYWYRQAAGRGLQLLFYSVGIGQISSEVPQNLSASRPQDRQFILSSKKLLLSDSGFYLCAWSVWGQGMGGYTFGSGTRLTVV.

This clonotype showed up many times. One end of the junction is discordant with germline, which a read error may explain. CDR3 sequence (DNA): TGTGCCAGTAGTTTGGGACAGGGTATCGAAGCTTTCTTT. This translates into CASSLGQGIEAFF. V is TRBV12-3 or TRBV12-4 and J is TRBJ1-1, with TRBD1 matching 9 bases. CDR3 size: 13 residues.

The gene calls are TRBV12-3 or TRBV12-4 and TRBJ2-7; 9 bases align to TRBD2. V shed 6 bases, J shed 6 bases, and the junction held 15 bases outside the gene matches. The CDR3 runs 16 residues. In DNA, the CDR3 is TGTGCCAGCAGCGAGGGGCTAGCGGGAACTATGGGCGAGCAGTACTTC. It specifies CASSEGLAGTMGEQYF.

This clonotype was counted only a few times. The chain couples TRBV29-1 to TRBJ1-2; TRBD1 matches 8 bases. The J segment lost 3 bases and the V segment lost 4 bases, leaving 4 bases of the junction unmatched. The CDR3 has 13 amino acids. Looked up from germline, CDR1 is SQVTM and CDR2 is ANQGSEA. The CDR3 loop is CSVVNRGDYGYTF. The CDR3 nucleotides are TGCAGCGTTGTTAACAGGGGGGACTATGGCTACACCTTC.

This clonotype has only a few counts. The rearrangement uses TRBV7-2 and TRBJ1-1; TRBD1 might be the D (5 bases). CDR3 length: 17 residues. Germline V gene lookup returns CDR1 SGHTA and CDR2 FQGNSA. Trimming shortened V by 5 bases and J by 1 base, and 20 bases separated the two germline ends. Here the CDR3 reads CASSRTGPTNANTEAFF. In DNA form, the CDR3 reads TGTGCCAGCAGCCGTACGGGACCTACGAATGCGAACACTGAAGCTTTCTTT.

J is TRBJ2-5 and V is TRBV20-1, with 9 bases aligning to TRBD2. Germline V gene sequence: CDR1 DFQATT, CDR2 SNEGSKA (reference sequence). With 6 bases clipped from V and 4 bases from J, the junction kept 12 bases outside the gene matches. This CDR3 spans 15 amino acids. In nucleotides, the CDR3 is TGCAGTGCAAGGCGGGAGGGAGTGAGGTCAGAGACCCAGTACTTC. It encodes CSARREGVRSETQYF.

This clonotype has ten or more counts. This rearrangement joins TRBV5-1 to TRBJ2-5, with 12 bases aligning to TRBD1. With V trimmed by 3 bases and J by 5 bases, 5 bases remained unmatched. CDR3 size: 15 residues. CDR1 and CDR2 (germline): SGHRS, YFSETQ. The chain's CDR3 is CASSSGTGGAETQYF. CDR3 sequence (DNA): TGCGCCAGCAGCTCAGGGACAGGGGGCGCGGAGACCCAGTACTTC. Using reference TRBV5-1 and TRBJ2-5 for the parts outside the CDR3, the full variable domain is KAGVTQTPRYLIKTRGQQVTLSCSPISGHRSVSWYQQTPGQGLQFLFEYFSETQRNKGNFPGRFSGRQFSNSRSEMNVSTLELGDSALYLCASSSGTGGAETQYFGPGTRLLVL.

This clonotype was seen a few times. V is TRBV12-3 or TRBV12-4 and J is TRBJ2-7; a weak D match, TRBD2 (6 bases). Trimming shortened V by 7 bases and J by 3 bases, and 13 bases separated the two germline ends. The CDR3 length is 13 residues. The CDR3 reads CASTSGLLYEQYF. The CDR3 DNA reads TGTGCCAGCACTTCGGGACTCCTCTACGAGCAGTACTTC.

A few counts support this clonotype. The chain combines TRBV29-1 with TRBJ2-5; 8 nucleotides align to TRBD1. The CDR3 covers 15 residues. V shed 7 bases and J 5 bases; nucleotides not matched to a gene: 15. The germline gives CDR1 SQVTM, CDR2 ANQGSEA. The CDR3 spells CSAWRQGSLGETQYF. CDR3 bases: TGCAGCGCCTGGAGACAGGGGAGCTTGGGTGAGACCCAGTACTTC.

This chain connects TRBV15 to TRBJ2-5; 11 nucleotides align to TRBD2. The ends lost 0 bases at V and 5 bases at J; junction bases unmatched: 11. The CDR3 is 18 amino acids. CDR1 is LNHNV, CDR2 YYDKDF, per germline (reference sequence). The CDR3 DNA is TGTGCCACCAGCAGAGAGCCAGTAGCGGGGGGGCCGCGGGAGACCCAGTACTTC. Its translation is CATSREPVAGGPRETQYF.

This clonotype has more than one count but fewer than ten. DNA of the CDR3: TGTGCCAGCAGTTTAGGAACCCGGCAGGGAGGGGAGACCCAGTACTTC. Its protein is CASSLGTRQGGETQYF. The rearrangement uses TRBV12-3 or TRBV12-4 and TRBJ2-5; TRBD2 agrees at 7 bases. CDR3 length: 16 amino acids. After removal of 1 base from V and 5 bases from J, the junction contained 10 bases not matched to a gene.